This T cell receptor (beta chain) was documented in a study of blood T cell repertoires in COVID-19. Study-level information: Donors in the United States, Italy and Spain gave samples during acute or convalescent COVID-19. Sources were T cells, B-cell-depleted T cells, or PBMCs; the material itself was cDNA or gDNA.

Original analysis: The assay estimated nucleated cells by amplifying reference gene primers. The protocol was immunoSEQ multiplex PCR, while the TCRdb copy is restricted to in-frame clones and leaves out a portion. V, J and clone size derive from that table, while D and trimming were established from the DNA sequence. The table includes hundreds of thousands of clones, less than 90% detected once. The receptor's source is a man aged 25-45 years with active or convalescent COVID-19. Sequenced: peripheral blood.

The CDR3 nucleotides are TGTGCCAGCAGTGGGGACAGGGGGCTCGGAGATACGCAGTATTTT. This codes for CASSGDRGLGDTQYF. J is TRBJ2-3 and V is TRBV28; 12 bases match TRBD1. This CDR3 comprises 15 residues. Germline lookup yields CDR1 MDHEN and CDR2 SYDVKM. V was pared by 5 bases and J by 5 bases, with 5 bases of the junction left unmatched.